This T cell receptor (beta chain) was captured in a study of blood T cell repertoires in COVID-19. Study information: Specimens from acute and convalescent COVID-19 originated in the United States, Italy and Spain. The cDNA or gDNA used as material had been derived from T cells, B-cell-depleted T cells, or PBMCs.

This CDR3 is built from 14 residues. Germline lookup yields CDR1 SNHLY and CDR2 FYNNEI. The V segment lost 6 bases and the J segment 7 bases; nucleotides outside the gene matches: 6. Per the original data handling: Quantification of nucleated cells was approximated via reference gene primer amplification. Generated by immunoSEQ multiplex PCR, the TCRdb table keeps only in-frame clones and is missing some. That table supplies the V and J calls and clone size; D and trimming were determined from the DNA. Among around 400,000 clones listed, 70% to 90% were seen once. During active infection, Seattle patients enrolled and were then monitored through disease.

The sequencing input was peripheral blood. The J gene is TRBJ1-4, the V gene TRBV2; 9 nucleotides align to TRBD1. This clonotype was sampled from a woman in her sixties or seventies with COVID-19, enrolled during active disease. CDR3 sequence reads: CASSPEQGAEKLFF. The CDR3 region has the DNA TGTGCCAGCAGCCCCGAACAGGGGGCTGAAAAACTGTTTTTT.